This is a list of T cell receptor beta chains from one sample in a study of T cells in tuberculosis. Libraries were prepared by immunoSEQ multiplex PCR; TCRdb keeps only in-frame clonotypes and omits some of them. The data contain 40,000 or so clones, roughly 95% of them seen just once; the ten biggest clones take up less than 5%. The sample in question was PBMCs, obtained at tuberculosis diagnosis. These receptors originate from an adult with tuberculosis. Both conserved end residues are part of each CDR3. The order of the fields is V gene, D gene, clone size, J gene, CDR3 DNA, CDR3 protein. The D gene is left open where the match is weak. The listing skips clone size in some rows; elsewhere it reads once, few, many or a size class.

V: TRBV7-2; D: TRBD1; size: .; J: TRBJ1-1; DNA: TGTGCCAGCAGCTCCAGGACAGGGATGGTGAATACTGAAGCTTTCTTT; CDR3: CASSSRTGMVNTEAFF
V: TRBV6-6; D: TRBD1; size: .; J: TRBJ2-1; DNA: TGTGCCAGCCGGACAGGGACCGTCAATGAGCAGTTCTTC; CDR3: CASRTGTVNEQFF
V: TRBV18; D: TRBD1; size: .; J: TRBJ1-1; DNA: TGTGCCAGCTCCCCCGGACAGGGGATTTCGTTTTTCTTT; CDR3: CASSPGQGISFFF
V: TRBV29-1; D: TRBD1; size: .; J: TRBJ2-2; DNA: TGCAGCGTTGAAGGAGGACAGGGAGGCGGGGAGCTGTTTTTT; CDR3: CSVEGGQGGGELFF
V: TRBV5-4; D: .; size: .; J: TRBJ1-2; DNA: TGTGCCAGCAGTCGTAATCCGGGAGATAACTATGGCTACACCTTC; CDR3: CASSRNPGDNYGYTF
V: TRBV10-3; D: .; size: .; J: TRBJ1-2; DNA: TGTGCCATCAGTGAGACGGACCGGGGAGGCTACACCTTC; CDR3: CAISETDRGGYTF
V: TRBV27; D: .; size: .; J: TRBJ2-6; DNA: TGTGCCAGCGGAAAATGGGACAATAGCTCTGGGGCCAACGTCCTGACTTTC; CDR3: CASGKWDNSSGANVLTF
V: TRBV6-5; D: TRBD1; size: .; J: TRBJ1-3; DNA: TGTGCCAGCAGCAAACCGACAGGGAGTAGAAACACCATATATTTT; CDR3: CASSKPTGSRNTIYF
V: TRBV7-2; D: TRBD1; size: .; J: TRBJ2-2; DNA: TGTGCCAGCAGCTTACAGGGGGCTTTCGACACCGGGGAGCTGTTTTTT; CDR3: CASSLQGAFDTGELFF
V: TRBV7-9; D: .; size: .; J: TRBJ1-2; DNA: TGTGCCAGCAGCTTGATCCCCCGGTATGGCTACACCTTC; CDR3: CASSLIPRYGYTF
V: TRBV11-2; D: TRBD1; size: .; J: TRBJ2-1; DNA: TGTGCCAGCAGTGACACAGGGGGCTCCTACAATGAGCAGTTCTTC; CDR3: CASSDTGGSYNEQFF
V: TRBV25-1; D: .; size: .; J: TRBJ2-1; DNA: TGTGCCAGCAGCGAACCTGGCAGACGGAGCTCCTACAATGAGCAGTTCTTC; CDR3: CASSEPGRRSSYNEQFF
V: TRBV5-8; D: TRBD1; size: .; J: TRBJ1-2; DNA: TGTGCCAGCAGCTTGGACGGGACAGTCCGCTACACCTTC; CDR3: CASSLDGTVRYTF
V: TRBV27; D: TRBD1; size: .; J: TRBJ1-1; DNA: TGTGCCAGCAGTTCAACCGGGACAGGGGACACTGAAGCTTTCTTT; CDR3: CASSSTGTGDTEAFF
V: TRBV4-3; D: TRBD2; size: .; J: TRBJ2-1; DNA: TGCGCCAGCAGCCAAGCGCGCGGGGGTTCGAATGAGCAGTTCTTC; CDR3: CASSQARGGSNEQFF
V: TRBV15; D: .; size: .; J: TRBJ1-1; DNA: TGTGCCACCAGCAGAGATCAGTACACTGAAGCTTTCTTT; CDR3: CATSRDQYTEAFF
V: TRBV27; D: TRBD1; size: .; J: TRBJ2-7; DNA: TGTGCCAGCAGACCGACAGGGGCCTACGAGCAGTACTTC; CDR3: CASRPTGAYEQYF
V: TRBV29-1; D: TRBD1; size: .; J: TRBJ2-3; DNA: TGCAGCGTTGAAGATTGGGACAGGGAGTTTAGCACAGATACGCAGTATTTT; CDR3: CSVEDWDREFSTDTQYF
V: TRBV19; D: .; size: .; J: TRBJ1-2; DNA: TGTGCCAGTAGTATCAGGGGTAACTATGGCTACACCTTC; CDR3: CASSIRGNYGYTF
V: TRBV4-3; D: .; size: .; J: TRBJ2-7; DNA: TGCGCCAGCAGCCAAGACTGGGCCCCCTACGAGCAGTACTTC; CDR3: CASSQDWAPYEQYF
V: TRBV5-4; D: .; size: .; J: TRBJ1-3; DNA: TGTGCCAGCAGCACAGGAAGCTCTGGAAACACCATATATTTT; CDR3: CASSTGSSGNTIYF
V: TRBV30; D: TRBD1; size: .; J: TRBJ1-1; DNA: TGTGCCTGGAGCTCCGGGACAGGGGGGACTGAAGCTTTCTTT; CDR3: CAWSSGTGGTEAFF
V: TRBV29-1; D: .; size: .; J: TRBJ2-3; DNA: TGCAGCGCTGGGGAGGGGGGATCGTTCGGGCAGTATTTT; CDR3: CSAGEGGSFGQYF
V: TRBV6-5; D: TRBD1; size: .; J: TRBJ2-3; DNA: TGTGCCAGCAGTTACCTTGGGACAGGGGGCCCAGATACGCAGTATTTT; CDR3: CASSYLGTGGPDTQYF
V: TRBV18; D: .; size: .; J: TRBJ2-7; DNA: TGTGCCAGCTCACCTTTTAAAGTGGCAGGGCCCGAGCAGTACTTC; CDR3: CASSPFKVAGPEQYF
V: TRBV9; D: TRBD1; size: .; J: TRBJ1-1; DNA: TGTGCCAGCAGCGCCGGGACAGCGAACACTGAAGCTTTCTTT; CDR3: CASSAGTANTEAFF
V: TRBV9; D: TRBD1; size: .; J: TRBJ1-1; DNA: TGTGCCAGCTCCTTAATCAGACAGGGGGGGGGCACTGAAGCTTTCTTT; CDR3: CASSLIRQGGGTEAFF
V: TRBV13; D: .; size: .; J: TRBJ2-3; DNA: TGTGCCAGCAGCTTAGGCCTAGGCCCCACAGATACGCAGTATTTT; CDR3: CASSLGLGPTDTQYF
V: TRBV18; D: .; size: .; J: TRBJ1-1; DNA: TGTGCCAGCTCACCCGACAGGGAAGCTTTCTTT; CDR3: CASSPDREAFF
V: TRBV27; D: TRBD1; size: .; J: TRBJ2-3; DNA: TGTGCCAGCAAAACCGGGACAGGGGATTTTACAGATACGCAGTATTTT; CDR3: CASKTGTGDFTDTQYF
V: TRBV19; D: .; size: .; J: TRBJ2-3; DNA: TGTGCCAGTAGTATATCAAGCCCTAGCACAGATACGCAGTATTTT; CDR3: CASSISSPSTDTQYF
V: TRBV7-8; D: .; size: .; J: TRBJ2-7; DNA: TGTGCCAGCAGCTTAGTTATAAACGAGCAGTACTTC; CDR3: CASSLVINEQYF
V: TRBV9; D: TRBD1; size: .; J: TRBJ1-5; DNA: TGTGCCAGCAGCGCGTCAGGGGGCAGCTTTGGTAATCAGCCCCAGCATTTT; CDR3: CASSASGGSFGNQPQHF
V: TRBV7-8; D: TRBD1; size: once; J: TRBJ1-4; DNA: TGTGCCAGCAGCTTAAACAACAGGGGGGGAGTTGAAAAACTGTTTTTT; CDR3: CASSLNNRGGVEKLFF
V: TRBV20-1; D: .; size: .; J: TRBJ1-1; DNA: TGCAGTGCTAAGGGAGACACTGAAGCTTTCTTT; CDR3: CSAKGDTEAFF
V: TRBV15; D: TRBD2; size: .; J: TRBJ2-7; DNA: TGTGCCACCAGCAGAGGGAACGGGAGGAAGGCCGAAGTGGGACCGTACGAGCAGTACTTC; CDR3: CATSRGNGRKAEVGPYEQYF
V: TRBV9; D: .; size: .; J: TRBJ2-2; DNA: TGTGCCAGCAGCGTAGTCGGAAACAGATTAACCGGGGAGCTGTTTTTT; CDR3: CASSVVGNRLTGELFF
V: TRBV5-1; D: .; size: .; J: TRBJ1-3; DNA: TGCGCCAGCATGCAGGGGAACTCTGGAAACACCATATATTTT; CDR3: CASMQGNSGNTIYF
V: TRBV4-1; D: .; size: .; J: TRBJ1-3; DNA: TGCGCCAGCAGCCAAGATCCAGGCTTCTCTGGAAACACCATATATTTT; CDR3: CASSQDPGFSGNTIYF
V: TRBV6-5; D: .; size: once; J: TRBJ2-7; DNA: TGTGCCAGCAGTTACAGAGGAGAGCAGTACTTC; CDR3: CASSYRGEQYF
V: TRBV5-1; D: TRBD1; size: .; J: TRBJ1-2; DNA: TGCGCCAGCAGCACACAGGGGATACACTATGGCTACACCTTC; CDR3: CASSTQGIHYGYTF
V: TRBV29-1; D: .; size: .; J: TRBJ2-7; DNA: TGCAGCGTTCTCCGGGAGTCGACCTACGAGCAGTACTTC; CDR3: CSVLRESTYEQYF
V: TRBV6-1; D: TRBD1; size: .; J: TRBJ1-2; DNA: TGTGCCAGCAGTGAAGCCCCCGACAGGGGCTATGGCTACACCTTC; CDR3: CASSEAPDRGYGYTF
V: TRBV2; D: TRBD1; size: .; J: TRBJ2-3; DNA: TGTGCCACCCGAGGGGGAGACAGGGGCATCACAGATACGCAGTATTTT; CDR3: CATRGGDRGITDTQYF
V: TRBV19; D: TRBD1; size: .; J: TRBJ1-6; DNA: TGTGCCAGTACACAGGGGATCTTCAATTCACCCCTCCACTTT; CDR3: CASTQGIFNSPLHF
V: TRBV5-1; D: TRBD1; size: .; J: TRBJ1-2; DNA: TGCGCCAGCAGCCCCGGGACAGGGAAGTATGGCTACACCTTC; CDR3: CASSPGTGKYGYTF
V: TRBV29-1; D: .; size: once; J: TRBJ2-1; DNA: TGCAGCGTTCATGAGGTAGGGGGCAATGAGCAGTTCTTC; CDR3: CSVHEVGGNEQFF
V: TRBV13; D: .; size: .; J: TRBJ2-7; DNA: TGTGCCAGCAGCCGGGGTTCTTCCGACGAGCAGTACTTC; CDR3: CASSRGSSDEQYF
V: TRBV7-6; D: TRBD2; size: .; J: TRBJ2-7; DNA: TGTGCCAGCAGCCAAGCCCCGGGACTAGCCTACGAGCAGTACTTC; CDR3: CASSQAPGLAYEQYF
V: TRBV27; D: TRBD1; size: .; J: TRBJ2-4; DNA: TGTGCCAGCAGTTCATCCCGCACGCCGGGACAGGAAAACATTCAGTACTTC; CDR3: CASSSSRTPGQENIQYF
V: TRBV19; D: TRBD1; size: .; J: TRBJ2-3; DNA: TGTGCCAGTAGTATAGATCGGTGGGGACAGGGACAAGATACGCAGTATTTT; CDR3: CASSIDRWGQGQDTQYF
V: TRBV29-1; D: TRBD1; size: .; J: TRBJ2-2; DNA: TGCAGCGTTGCTCCTGGGACAGGTTACACCGGGGAGCTGTTTTTT; CDR3: CSVAPGTGYTGELFF
V: TRBV9; D: .; size: .; J: TRBJ2-5; DNA: TGTGCCAGCAGCGTAACGGGACAATGGGGGGGAGAGACCCAGTACTTC; CDR3: CASSVTGQWGGETQYF
V: TRBV6-4; D: .; size: few; J: TRBJ2-2; DNA: TGTGCCAGCAGTGACACTAGCACCGGGGAGCTGTTTTTT; CDR3: CASSDTSTGELFF